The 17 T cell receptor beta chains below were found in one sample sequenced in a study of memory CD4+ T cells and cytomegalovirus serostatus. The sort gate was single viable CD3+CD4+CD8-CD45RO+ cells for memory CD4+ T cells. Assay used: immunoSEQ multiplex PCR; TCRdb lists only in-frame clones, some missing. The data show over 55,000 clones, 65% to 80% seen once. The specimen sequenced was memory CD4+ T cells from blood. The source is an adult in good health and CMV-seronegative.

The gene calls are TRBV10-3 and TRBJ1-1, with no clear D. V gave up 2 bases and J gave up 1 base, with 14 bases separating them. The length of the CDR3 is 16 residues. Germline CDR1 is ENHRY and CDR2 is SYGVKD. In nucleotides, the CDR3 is TGTGCCATCAGTGAGATCGGGAACAGCCCGAACACTGAAGCTTTCTTT. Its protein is CAISEIGNSPNTEAFF.

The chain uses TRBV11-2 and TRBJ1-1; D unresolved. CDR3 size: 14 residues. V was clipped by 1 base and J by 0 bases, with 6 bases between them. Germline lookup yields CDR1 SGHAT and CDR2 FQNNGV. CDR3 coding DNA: TGTGCCAGCAGCTTAGGGGTGATGAACACTGAAGCTTTCTTT. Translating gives CASSLGVMNTEAFF.

Here the CDR3 reads CASSLNQLTEAFF. The CDR3 bases are TGTGCCAGCAGTTTAAACCAGCTCACTGAAGCTTTCTTT. V and J are TRBV28 and TRBJ1-1; no clear D. V was cut by 2 bases and J by 4 bases, with 8 bases left in between. From germline, CDR1 is MDHEN and CDR2 SYDVKM. There are 13 residues in the CDR3. Based on the CDR3 plus reference TRBV28 and TRBJ1-1, the full variable domain is DVKVTQSSRYLVKRTGEKVFLECVQDMDHENMFWYRQDPGLGLRLIYFSYDVKMKEKGDIPEGYSVSREKKERFSLILESASTNQTSMYLCASSLNQLTEAFFGQGTRLTVV.

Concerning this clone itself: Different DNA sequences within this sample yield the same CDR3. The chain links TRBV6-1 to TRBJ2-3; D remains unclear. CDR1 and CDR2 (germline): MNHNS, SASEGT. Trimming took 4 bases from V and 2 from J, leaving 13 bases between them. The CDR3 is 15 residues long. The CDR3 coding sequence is TGTGCCAGCAGTGGCGACGGAAGACCCACAGATACGCAGTATTTT. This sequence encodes CASSGDGRPTDTQYF.

CDR3 nucleotides: TGTGCCAGCAATCCATCCGAGGCGGGCTACACCTTC. This sequence encodes CASNPSEAGYTF. The rearrangement joins TRBV6-6 to TRBJ1-2; D is uncertain. Germline-derived CDR1 and CDR2 are MNHNY and SVGAGI (reference sequence). Trimming stripped 7 bases from V and 8 bases from J, with 14 bases between. The CDR3 length is 12 residues.

The CDR3 here is CASSYKMNTEAFF. CDR3 in DNA: TGTGCCAGCAGCTATAAAATGAACACTGAAGCTTTCTTT. This chain links TRBV7-2 with TRBJ1-1; D gene uncertain. Germline V gene data show CDR1 as SGHTA and CDR2 as FQGNSA. There are 13 residues in the CDR3. V gave up 4 bases and J gave up 0 bases, with 6 bases separating them.

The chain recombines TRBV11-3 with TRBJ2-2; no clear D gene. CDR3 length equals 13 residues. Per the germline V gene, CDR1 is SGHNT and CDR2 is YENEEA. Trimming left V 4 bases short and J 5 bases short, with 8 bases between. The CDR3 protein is CASSSPRTGELFF. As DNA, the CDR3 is TGTGCCAGCAGCTCCCCGAGAACCGGGGAGCTGTTTTTT.

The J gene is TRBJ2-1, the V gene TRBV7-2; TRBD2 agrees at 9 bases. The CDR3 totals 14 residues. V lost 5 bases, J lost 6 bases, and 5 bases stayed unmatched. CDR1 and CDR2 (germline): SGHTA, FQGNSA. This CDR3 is CASSPRTSANEQFF. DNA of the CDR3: TGTGCCAGCAGCCCCCGGACTAGCGCCAATGAGCAGTTCTTC.

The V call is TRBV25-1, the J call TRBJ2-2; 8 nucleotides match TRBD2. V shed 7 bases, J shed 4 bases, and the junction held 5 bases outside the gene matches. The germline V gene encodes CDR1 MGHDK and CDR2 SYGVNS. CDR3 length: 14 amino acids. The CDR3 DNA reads TGTGCCAGCAACCGAGCGGGAGCCACCGGGGAGCTGTTTTTT. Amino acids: CASNRAGATGELFF.

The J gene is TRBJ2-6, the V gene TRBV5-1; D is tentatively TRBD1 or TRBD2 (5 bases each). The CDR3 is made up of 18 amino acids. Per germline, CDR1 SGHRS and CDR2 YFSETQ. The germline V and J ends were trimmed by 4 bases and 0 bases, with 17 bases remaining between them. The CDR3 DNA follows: TGCGCCAGCAGCCTACAAGGGGAGTTCTTCTCTGGGGCCAACGTCCTGACTTTC. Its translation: CASSLQGEFFSGANVLTF.

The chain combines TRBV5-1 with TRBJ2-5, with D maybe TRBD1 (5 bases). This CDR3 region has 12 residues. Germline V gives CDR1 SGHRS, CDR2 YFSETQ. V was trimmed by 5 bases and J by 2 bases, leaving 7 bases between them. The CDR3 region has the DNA TGCGCCAGCAGGGGGCAGCAAGAGACCCAGTACTTC. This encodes CASRGQQETQYF.

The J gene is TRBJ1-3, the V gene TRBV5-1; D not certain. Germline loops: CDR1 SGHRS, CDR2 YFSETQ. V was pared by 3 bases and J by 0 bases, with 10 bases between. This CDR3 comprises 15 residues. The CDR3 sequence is CASSSSGNSGNTIYF. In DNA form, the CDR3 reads TGCGCCAGCAGCTCGTCGGGAAACTCTGGAAACACCATATATTTT.

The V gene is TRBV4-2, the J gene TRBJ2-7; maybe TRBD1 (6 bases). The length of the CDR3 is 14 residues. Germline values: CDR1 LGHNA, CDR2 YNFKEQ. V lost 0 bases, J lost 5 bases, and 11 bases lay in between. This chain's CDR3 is CASSQDLGADEQYF. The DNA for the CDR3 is TGTGCCAGCAGCCAAGATCTGGGGGCGGACGAGCAGTACTTC.

The CDR3 region has the DNA TGTGCCAGCAGCTTAGGTGGTGGGAGGGACGGAAAACTGTTTTTT. This sequence encodes CASSLGGGRDGKLFF. The rearrangement links TRBV7-8 to TRBJ1-4, with a possible D match to TRBD1 (5 bases). CDR1 is SGHVS and CDR2 is FQNEAQ in the germline V gene. The CDR3 loop spans 15 amino acids. Trimming shortened V by 1 base and J by 10 bases, and 16 bases separated the two germline ends. Full variable domain (remainder filled in from reference TRBV7-8 and TRBJ1-4): GAGVSQSPRYKVAKRGQDVALRCDPISGHVSLFWYQQALGQGPEFLTYFQNEAQLDKSGLPSDRFFAERPEGSVSTLKIQRTQQEDSAVYLCASSLGGGRDGKLFFGSGTQLSVL.

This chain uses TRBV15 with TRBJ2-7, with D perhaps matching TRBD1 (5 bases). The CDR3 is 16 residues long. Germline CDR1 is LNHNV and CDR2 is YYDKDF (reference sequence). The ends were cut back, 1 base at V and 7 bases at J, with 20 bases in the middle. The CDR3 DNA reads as TGTGCCACCAGCAGAGTAGGGGCAGGGCGCACCGGGGAGCAGTACTTC. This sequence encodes CATSRVGAGRTGEQYF.

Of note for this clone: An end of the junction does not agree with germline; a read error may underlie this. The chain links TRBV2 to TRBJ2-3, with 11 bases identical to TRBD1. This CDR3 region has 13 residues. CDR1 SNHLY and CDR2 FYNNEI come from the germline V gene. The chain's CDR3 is CASSEALGTGGSF. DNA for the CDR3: TGTGCCAGCAGTGAAGCGCTTGGGACAGGGGGAAGTTTT. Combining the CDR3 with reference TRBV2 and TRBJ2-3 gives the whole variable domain EPEVTQTPSHQVTQMGQEVILRCVPISNHLYFYWYRQILGQKVEFLVSFYNNEISEKSEIFDDQFSVERPDGSNFTLKIRSTKLEDSAMYFCASSEALGTGGSFGPGTRLTVL.

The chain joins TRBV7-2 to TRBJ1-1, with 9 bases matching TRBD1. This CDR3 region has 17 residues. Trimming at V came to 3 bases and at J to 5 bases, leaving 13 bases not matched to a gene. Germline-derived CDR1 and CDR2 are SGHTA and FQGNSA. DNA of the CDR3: TGTGCCAGCAGCTTCTATCGACCCGGGACAGGGAATACTGAAGCTTTCTTT. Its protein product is CASSFYRPGTGNTEAFF.